Presented here are 31 T cell receptor beta chains from one specimen sequenced in a study of identical twins. A single record per CDR3 protein comes from TCRdb applying MiXCR to the 5' RACE reads. Here the sample spans 450,000 or so distinct CDR3 sequences, 12% to 15% being singletons. A further study also used this sample, focusing on yellow fever vaccine responses in identical twins.

Sequencing used CD4+ T cells sorted from blood. The receptors were sampled from a woman between 18 and 29 years old in good health.

This clonotype was counted only a few times. The J gene is TRBJ1-1, the V gene TRBV27; no firm D call. Germline CDR1 and CDR2: MNHEY and SMNVEV (reference sequence). V was pared by 6 bases and J by 5 bases, with 7 bases between. This CDR3 contains 11 residues. The CDR3 protein is CASRTVTEAFF. Written as DNA, the CDR3 is TGTGCCAGCAGAACAGTTACTGAAGCTTTCTTT.

This clonotype was counted a few times. V and J are TRBV2 and TRBJ2-5; 7 bases match TRBD2. Looked up from germline, CDR1 is SNHLY and CDR2 is FYNNEI. This CDR3 has 15 amino acids. J lost 2 bases, V lost 1 base, and 4 bases had no gene match. The CDR3 DNA follows: TGTGCCAGCAGTGAAGTGGCGGGAGAACAAGAGACCCAGTACTTC. It specifies CASSEVAGEQETQYF.

This clonotype was counted between two and nine times. The rearrangement uses TRBV4-2 and TRBJ2-2, with a possible D match to TRBD2 (6 bases). V lost 1 base and J 6 bases, leaving 15 bases between the germline ends. The CDR3 consists of 16 residues. Germline V gene data show CDR1 as LGHNA and CDR2 as YNFKEQ. The CDR3 sequence is CASSQVGAGPAGELFF. CDR3 DNA sequence: TGTGCCAGCAGCCAAGTCGGGGCGGGACCGGCCGGGGAGCTGTTTTTT.

This clonotype showed up just a few times. The genes are TRBV25-1 and TRBJ2-7; no clear D. Germline V gene data show CDR1 as MGHDK and CDR2 as SYGVNS. This CDR3 has 11 residues. Trimming cost V 1 base and J 5 bases, with 3 bases left between them. CDR3 sequence (DNA): TGTGCCAGCAGTGAATTGGACGAGCAGTACTTC. Protein: CASSELDEQYF.

The chain recombines TRBV3-1 with TRBJ2-7; D possibly corresponds to TRBD1 (5 bases). Per the germline V gene, CDR1 is LGHDT and CDR2 is YNNKEL (reference sequence). CDR3 length: 12 residues. The germline V and J ends were trimmed by 2 bases and 7 bases, with 9 bases remaining between them. The CDR3 reads CASSQKAGEQYF. In DNA, the CDR3 is TGTGCCAGCAGCCAAAAGGCAGGGGAGCAGTACTTC.

The V call is TRBV11-3, the J call TRBJ2-3, with TRBD1 identical over 7 bases. V shed 1 base, J shed 2 bases, and the junction held 6 bases outside the gene matches. The CDR3 length is 16 residues. Per the germline V gene, CDR1 is SGHNT and CDR2 is YENEEA. CDR3 DNA: TGTGCCAGCAGCTTAGGAAACAGGGGAGTCACAGATACGCAGTATTTT. This encodes CASSLGNRGVTDTQYF.

This clonotype was counted many times. The rearrangement joins TRBV27 to TRBJ1-2, with D unresolved. The CDR3 covers 13 residues. Between the trimmed V and J ends, which lost 2 bases and 0 bases, there was a span of 4 bases. CDR1 MNHEY and CDR2 SMNVEV come from the germline V gene (reference sequence). This CDR3 is CASSLEANYGYTF. CDR3 DNA sequence: TGTGCCAGCAGTTTAGAAGCTAACTATGGCTACACCTTC.

This clonotype was seen only a few times. This chain uses TRBV2 with TRBJ2-3; D possibly matches TRBD1 or TRBD2 (5 bases each). This CDR3 is 14 amino acids long. The germline V gene encodes CDR1 SNHLY and CDR2 FYNNEI. V was shortened by 6 bases and J by 2 bases, with 12 bases between the two germline ends. The CDR3 protein is CASRRDPVTDTQYF. The CDR3 DNA follows: TGTGCCAGCAGGAGGGACCCAGTCACAGATACGCAGTATTTT.

The chain links TRBV27 to TRBJ2-5, with a weak D call TRBD1 (5 bases). Germline loops: CDR1 MNHEY, CDR2 SMNVEV (reference sequence). This CDR3 region has 14 residues. The V end was cut by 0 bases, the J end by 5 bases, with 10 bases between. The chain's CDR3 is CASSLSIAGETQYF. As DNA, the CDR3 is TGTGCCAGCAGTTTATCGATCGCAGGGGAGACCCAGTACTTC.

The gene calls are TRBV5-6 and TRBJ1-2, with unresolved D. The ends were cut back, 4 bases at V and 5 bases at J, with 9 bases in the middle. From germline, CDR1 is SGHDT and CDR2 YYEEEE. CDR3 length: 12 residues. The CDR3 DNA sequence: TGTGCCAGCAGCGTGGTGGGGTATGGCTACACCTTC. Translation: CASSVVGYGYTF.

This sequence joins TRBV20-1 and TRBJ2-7; the D gene is possibly TRBD2 (7 bases). Trimming took 6 bases from V and 3 from J, leaving 15 bases between them. The CDR3 loop spans 13 amino acids. Germline-derived CDR1 and CDR2 are DFQATT and SNEGSKA (reference sequence). This CDR3 reads CSADWRGGYEQYF. DNA for the CDR3: TGCAGTGCCGACTGGAGGGGGGGCTACGAGCAGTACTTC.

V usage is TRBV3-1 and J usage is TRBJ2-1, with 10 positions matching TRBD1. This CDR3 spans 16 amino acids. V shed 3 bases and J 6 bases; nucleotides not matched to a gene: 8. Germline assignment: CDR1 LGHDT and CDR2 YNNKEL (reference sequence). The CDR3 here is CASSQTVGTGANEQFF. CDR3 nucleotide sequence: TGTGCCAGCAGCCAGACAGTCGGGACAGGGGCCAATGAGCAGTTCTTC.

V is TRBV5-5 and J is TRBJ2-7; a weak D match, TRBD2 (6 bases). This CDR3 is built from 15 residues. The germline gives CDR1 SGHKS, CDR2 YYEKEE (reference sequence). V lost 6 bases and J 1 base, leaving 17 bases between the germline ends. The CDR3 region has the DNA TGTGCCAGCACCATGGTCGGCGGGGCTTCCTACGAGCAGTACTTC. This gives the protein CASTMVGGASYEQYF. The full variable domain, its missing parts supplied by reference TRBV5-5 and TRBJ2-7, is DAGVTQSPTHLIKTRGQQVTLRCSPISGHKSVSWYQQVLGQGPQFIFQYYEKEERGRGNFPDRFSARQFPNYSSELNVNALLLGDSALYLCASTMVGGASYEQYFGPGTRLTVT.

This chain uses TRBV7-9 with TRBJ2-2; a weak D match, TRBD1 (5 bases). Trimming left V 0 bases short and J 4 bases short, with 12 bases between. This CDR3 has 16 residues. CDR1 and CDR2 (germline): SEHNR, FQNEAQ (reference sequence). CDR3 nucleotide sequence: TGTGCCAGCAGCTTAGCCACAGGATCCGGCACCGGGGAGCTGTTTTTT. The encoded protein is CASSLATGSGTGELFF.

This clonotype appeared a few times. The DNA of the CDR3 is TGTGCCAGCAGTTACGTTGGGGCAAACATTCAGTACTTC. Translating it yields CASSYVGANIQYF. The chain joins TRBV6-6 to TRBJ2-4; D may be TRBD1 (5 bases). The V gene's germline CDR1 is MNHNY and CDR2 SVGAGI (reference sequence). Trimming took 2 bases from V and 6 from J, leaving 8 bases between them. This CDR3 contains 13 residues.

This chain's CDR3 is CASSFAPTPNTGELFF. CDR3 in DNA: TGTGCCAGCAGCTTCGCCCCCACCCCGAACACCGGGGAGCTGTTTTTT. The chain combines TRBV5-4 with TRBJ2-2; D call uncertain. V lost 2 bases and J 0 bases, leaving 11 bases between the germline ends. This CDR3 spans 16 amino acids. CDR1 SGHNT and CDR2 YYREEE come from the germline V gene (reference sequence).

The chain links TRBV20-1 to TRBJ2-7; TRBD2 matches 7 bases. The CDR3 covers 15 residues. Unmatched junction bases numbered 11, after V lost 5 bases and J lost 1 base. Germline V gene data show CDR1 as DFQATT and CDR2 as SNEGSKA (reference sequence). DNA for the CDR3: TGCAGTGCTCCCCAACTAGCGCGATCTTCCTACGAGCAGTACTTC. Its protein product is CSAPQLARSSYEQYF.

This clonotype has just a few counts. This rearrangement joins TRBV6-1 to TRBJ1-3; D remains ambiguous. The CDR3 runs 15 residues. Germline V CDR1 and CDR2: MNHNS, SASEGT. V was cut by 6 bases and J by 4 bases, with 16 bases left in between. As DNA, the CDR3 is TGTGCCAGCAGAACGAGGCGGGAACCCGGAAACACCATATATTTT. It is translated as CASRTRREPGNTIYF.

This chain connects TRBV11-1 to TRBJ1-1; 7 bases map to TRBD1. Trimming at V came to 5 bases and at J to 0 bases, leaving 9 bases not matched to a gene. The CDR3 consists of 16 residues. The germline V gene encodes CDR1 SGHAT and CDR2 FQDESV (reference sequence). The CDR3 is CASSPRTGLMNTEAFF. DNA for the CDR3: TGTGCCAGCAGCCCTAGGACAGGCCTAATGAACACTGAAGCTTTCTTT.

This clonotype came up a few times. The J gene is TRBJ2-2, the V gene TRBV30, with 11 bases fitting TRBD2. Germline V gene data show CDR1 as GTSNPN and CDR2 as SVGIG (reference sequence). This CDR3 comprises 16 residues. The V gene end was trimmed by 0 bases and the J gene end by 9 bases; junction bases not matched to a gene: 9. CDR3 nucleotides: TGTGCCTGGAGTGTACGCGGGCTAGCGGGAGGACGGGAGCTGTTTTTT. Its translation is CAWSVRGLAGGRELFF.

The V gene is TRBV2, the J gene TRBJ2-7, with TRBD2 matching over 7 bases. The J segment lost 4 bases and the V segment lost 2 bases, leaving 11 bases of the junction unmatched. The CDR3 has 16 residues. Per germline, CDR1 SNHLY and CDR2 FYNNEI. CDR3 sequence reads: CASSERGSGGGYEQYF. The CDR3 DNA follows: TGTGCCAGCAGTGAAAGGGGTTCCGGCGGGGGTTACGAGCAGTACTTC. Drawing the rest from reference TRBV2 and TRBJ2-7, the complete variable domain is EPEVTQTPSHQVTQMGQEVILRCVPISNHLYFYWYRQILGQKVEFLVSFYNNEISEKSEIFDDQFSVERPDGSNFTLKIRSTKLEDSAMYFCASSERGSGGGYEQYFGPGTRLTVT.

This chain uses TRBV10-3 with TRBJ2-3; TRBD1 or TRBD2 may be the D gene (5 bases each). Trimming removed 4 bases from V and 0 bases from J, with 11 bases in between. Germline CDR1 ENHRY, CDR2 SYGVKD. The CDR3 is made up of 15 amino acids. The CDR3 region is CAISGGQGSTDTQYF. In DNA form, the CDR3 reads TGTGCCATCAGTGGCGGGCAGGGAAGCACAGATACGCAGTATTTT.

The chain employs TRBV20-1 and TRBJ2-7; TRBD1 matches at 9 bases. V lost 2 bases, J lost 4 bases, and 12 bases stayed unmatched. The CDR3 loop spans 16 amino acids. Germline lookup yields CDR1 DFQATT and CDR2 SNEGSKA (reference sequence). The CDR3 DNA sequence: TGCAGTGCTAGACGGATGGGACAGGGAGACGGGTACGAGCAGTACTTC. Its protein product is CSARRMGQGDGYEQYF.

This clonotype appeared a few times. The chain couples TRBV7-9 to TRBJ2-1; 8 bases line up with TRBD2. Germline CDR1 reads SEHNR; CDR2 reads FQNEAQ (reference sequence). The J segment lost 0 bases and the V segment lost 7 bases, leaving 11 bases of the junction unmatched. This CDR3 region has 17 residues. The CDR3 reads CASTPYGAGGSYNEQFF. DNA of the CDR3: TGTGCCAGCACACCTTATGGCGCGGGGGGCTCCTACAATGAGCAGTTCTTC.

This clonotype was counted at least ten times. This chain links TRBV12-3 or TRBV12-4 with TRBJ2-3; 10 nucleotides match TRBD2. The trim removed 7 bases at V and 1 base at J, leaving 5 bases unmatched. CDR3 length equals 15 residues. The CDR3: CASTSSGGGTDTQYF. The CDR3 coding sequence is TGTGCCAGCACTTCGAGCGGGGGGGGCACAGATACGCAGTATTTT.

This clonotype was counted between two and nine times. The chain links TRBV18 to TRBJ1-1; no clear D. The CDR3 is made up of 14 amino acids. V was pared by 0 bases and J by 0 bases, with 5 bases between. CDR1 and CDR2 (germline): KGHSH, LQKENI. The CDR3 loop reads CASSPPEMNTEAFF. The CDR3 region has the DNA TGTGCCAGCTCACCACCGGAGATGAACACTGAAGCTTTCTTT.

This clonotype was seen a few times. J is TRBJ2-3 and V is TRBV28; TRBD2 is a possible D gene (5 bases). CDR1 is MDHEN and CDR2 is SYDVKM in the germline V gene. CDR3 length: 15 amino acids. V lost 1 base, J lost 6 bases, and 14 bases lay in between. CDR3 bases: TGTGCCAGCAGTTTATATGGAAGGTCGGGGGATACGCAGTATTTT. This encodes CASSLYGRSGDTQYF.

The rearrangement links TRBV18 to TRBJ2-1, with D perhaps matching TRBD1 (6 bases). The CDR3 spans 15 residues. The V gene's germline CDR1 is KGHSH and CDR2 LQKENI. The V gene lost 4 bases and the J gene lost 6 bases, with 16 bases spanning the gap. The CDR3 sequence is CASSQLAGEINEQFF. The CDR3 region has the DNA TGTGCCAGCTCACAGCTCGCAGGGGAAATCAATGAGCAGTTCTTC.

This clonotype was seen a few times. CDR3 nucleotide sequence: TGCGCCAGCAGCTTGGGTACATGGATATACTACGAGCAGTACTTC. Protein sequence: CASSLGTWIYYEQYF. The genes are TRBV5-1 and TRBJ2-7; no definite D call. The germline gives CDR1 SGHRS, CDR2 YFSETQ. V was clipped by 0 bases and J by 3 bases, with 13 bases between them. The CDR3 sequence is 15 residues long.

The rearrangement uses TRBV6-1 and TRBJ2-7, with 9 bases aligning to TRBD1. Germline assignment: CDR1 MNHNS and CDR2 SASEGT. CDR3 length: 15 residues. The V gene end was trimmed by 5 bases and the J gene end by 5 bases; junction bases not matched to a gene: 10. CDR3 region: CASSQTGTGIHEQYF. As DNA, the CDR3 is TGTGCCAGCAGTCAGACCGGGACAGGGATCCACGAGCAGTACTTC.

V is TRBV7-2 and J is TRBJ2-1; no reliable D call. The germline V gene encodes CDR1 SGHTA and CDR2 FQGNSA. There are 15 residues in the CDR3. V was trimmed by 4 bases and J by 1 base, leaving 11 bases between them. The CDR3 DNA reads as TGTGCCAGCAGCTCAAATCCCCAATCCTACAATGAGCAGTTCTTC. Translation: CASSSNPQSYNEQFF.